A selection of T cell receptor beta chains follows, all from one sample in a study of T cell repertoires in cytomegalovirus infection. Their cognate antigens are unknown. From the reads, TCRdb called clonotypes with MiXCR, one entry per CDR3 protein. The sample lists approximately 600,000 distinct CDR3 sequences, about 39% occurring once. The sample in question was cultured PBMCs, obtained from culture after CMV antigen stimulation. The receptors originated from a human donor in good health (CMV status not recorded). Some clones in this sample may be carry-over from other donors' samples. Both conserved end residues are part of each CDR3. Each record gives: CDR3 protein, CDR3 DNA, V gene, D gene, clone size, J gene. A D gene is named only where the DNA matches it firmly. Only some rows state a clone size, as once, few, many or a class for expanded clones.

cdr3_aa: CASSTRAGYYEQYF; cdr3_nt: TGTGCCAGCAGCACACGAGCGGGGTACTACGAGCAGTACTTC; v_call: TRBV7-2; d_call: TRBD2; clone_size: few; j_call: TRBJ2-7
cdr3_aa: CATSRNRAPDTQYF; cdr3_nt: TGTGCCACCAGCAGAAACAGGGCTCCGGATACGCAGTATTTT; v_call: TRBV15; d_call: .; clone_size: .; j_call: TRBJ2-3
cdr3_aa: CAIRETSWYNAGELFF; cdr3_nt: TGTGCCATCAGGGAGACTAGCTGGTACAACGCCGGGGAGCTGTTTTTT; v_call: TRBV10-3; d_call: TRBD2; clone_size: few; j_call: TRBJ2-2
cdr3_aa: CASSRAGTDNSPLHF; cdr3_nt: TGTGCCAGCAGTCGCGCCGGGACAGATAATTCACCCCTCCACTTT; v_call: TRBV12-3/TRBV12-4; d_call: TRBD1; clone_size: .; j_call: TRBJ1-6
cdr3_aa: CASSLSRSSYEQYF; cdr3_nt: TGTGCCAGCAGCCTCTCACGAAGCTCCTACGAGCAGTACTTC; v_call: TRBV7-2; d_call: .; clone_size: many; j_call: TRBJ2-7
cdr3_aa: CASSYIGEGNIQYF; cdr3_nt: TGTGCCAGCAGTTACATCGGGGAAGGAAACATTCAGTACTTC; v_call: TRBV6-2/TRBV6-3; d_call: .; clone_size: once; j_call: TRBJ2-4
cdr3_aa: CASSAILAGNNEQFF; cdr3_nt: TGTGCCAGCAGTGCCATACTAGCGGGGAACAATGAGCAGTTCTTC; v_call: TRBV12-3/TRBV12-4; d_call: TRBD2; clone_size: .; j_call: TRBJ2-1
cdr3_aa: CASGSDRGSTDTQYF; cdr3_nt: TGTGCCAGCGGCTCGGACAGGGGGAGCACAGATACGCAGTATTTT; v_call: TRBV2; d_call: TRBD1; clone_size: .; j_call: TRBJ2-3
cdr3_aa: CASSLWTGEGQPQHF; cdr3_nt: TGTGCCAGCAGCTTATGGACAGGGGAAGGTCAGCCCCAGCATTTT; v_call: TRBV7-8; d_call: TRBD1; clone_size: many; j_call: TRBJ1-5
cdr3_aa: CSAWSGQGLGEQFF; cdr3_nt: TGCAGTGCTTGGTCGGGACAGGGTTTGGGTGAGCAGTTCTTC; v_call: TRBV20-1; d_call: TRBD1; clone_size: .; j_call: TRBJ2-1
cdr3_aa: CATSRDRVGTQYF; cdr3_nt: TGTGCCACCAGCAGAGATCGCGTCGGTACGCAGTATTTT; v_call: TRBV15; d_call: .; clone_size: many; j_call: TRBJ2-3
cdr3_aa: CASSPSGSWDGAETQYF; cdr3_nt: TGTGCCAGCAGCCCTAGCGGGAGTTGGGACGGGGCGGAGACCCAGTACTTC; v_call: TRBV11-3; d_call: TRBD2; clone_size: .; j_call: TRBJ2-5
cdr3_aa: CASSSQQGARTDTQYF; cdr3_nt: TGTGCCAGCAGTTCACAACAGGGGGCCCGCACAGATACGCAGTATTTT; v_call: TRBV28; d_call: TRBD1; clone_size: few; j_call: TRBJ2-3
cdr3_aa: CASSPGQTIGELFF; cdr3_nt: TGTGCCAGCAGCCCCGGACAAACCATAGGGGAGCTGTTTTTT; v_call: TRBV7-2; d_call: .; clone_size: few; j_call: TRBJ2-2
cdr3_aa: CASSLPVRTDATNEKLFF; cdr3_nt: TGTGCCAGCAGCCTCCCCGTCCGGACAGATGCAACTAATGAAAAACTGTTTTTT; v_call: TRBV28; d_call: .; clone_size: .; j_call: TRBJ1-4
cdr3_aa: CASSVGLAGVDEQYF; cdr3_nt: TGTGCCAGCAGCGTCGGACTAGCGGGAGTTGACGAGCAGTACTTC; v_call: TRBV7-2; d_call: TRBD2; clone_size: few; j_call: TRBJ2-7
cdr3_aa: CASRNPTGGNYGYTF; cdr3_nt: TGCGCCAGCAGAAACCCGACAGGGGGGAACTATGGCTACACCTTC; v_call: TRBV5-1; d_call: TRBD1; clone_size: .; j_call: TRBJ1-2
cdr3_aa: CASSQGSRDGYEQYF; cdr3_nt: TGCGCCAGCAGCCAAGGATCACGGGACGGCTACGAGCAGTACTTC; v_call: TRBV4-1; d_call: .; clone_size: once; j_call: TRBJ2-7
cdr3_aa: CASSFSQGNTGELFF; cdr3_nt: TGTGCCAGCAGCTTTTCTCAGGGCAACACCGGGGAGCTGTTTTTT; v_call: TRBV5-4; d_call: .; clone_size: .; j_call: TRBJ2-2
cdr3_aa: CASSPTPGLDEKLFF; cdr3_nt: TGTGCCAGCAGCCCCACGCCCGGGTTGGATGAAAAACTGTTTTTT; v_call: TRBV7-6; d_call: .; clone_size: .; j_call: TRBJ1-4
cdr3_aa: CASSLLGTGYPNEQFF; cdr3_nt: TGTGCCAGCAGCTTACTCGGGACAGGGTACCCCAATGAGCAGTTCTTC; v_call: TRBV7-8; d_call: TRBD1; clone_size: .; j_call: TRBJ2-1
cdr3_aa: CASSLDHGGALEAFF; cdr3_nt: TGTGCCAGCAGCTTAGATCACGGGGGAGCACTTGAAGCTTTCTTT; v_call: TRBV11-2; d_call: .; clone_size: once; j_call: TRBJ1-1
cdr3_aa: CASSLTGGPTNEKLFF; cdr3_nt: TGTGCCAGCAGCTTGACCGGTGGGCCAACTAATGAAAAACTGTTTTTT; v_call: TRBV5-6; d_call: .; clone_size: .; j_call: TRBJ1-4
cdr3_aa: CASQRRIQETQYF; cdr3_nt: TGTGCCTCTCAAAGGCGCATCCAAGAGACCCAGTACTTC; v_call: TRBV19; d_call: .; clone_size: .; j_call: TRBJ2-5
cdr3_aa: CASTPGGRGAGGYTF; cdr3_nt: TGCGCCAGCACCCCCGGCGGGAGGGGGGCCGGAGGCTACACCTTC; v_call: TRBV5-1; d_call: .; clone_size: .; j_call: TRBJ1-2
cdr3_aa: CASSADVNEKLFF; cdr3_nt: TGTGCCAGCAGCGCGGACGTTAATGAAAAACTGTTTTTT; v_call: TRBV7-9; d_call: .; clone_size: .; j_call: TRBJ1-4
cdr3_aa: CASSVWQRSSYNEQFF; cdr3_nt: TGTGCCAGCAGTGTGTGGCAGCGAAGCTCCTACAATGAGCAGTTCTTC; v_call: TRBV28; d_call: .; clone_size: .; j_call: TRBJ2-1
cdr3_aa: CATSERRGYNEQFF; cdr3_nt: TGTGCCACCAGTGAACGCCGAGGGTACAATGAGCAGTTCTTC; v_call: TRBV24-1; d_call: .; clone_size: .; j_call: TRBJ2-1
cdr3_aa: CASSLASGGESYNEQFF; cdr3_nt: TGTGCCAGCAGCTTGGCTAGCGGGGGAGAATCTTACAATGAGCAGTTCTTC; v_call: TRBV7-8; d_call: TRBD2; clone_size: .; j_call: TRBJ2-1
cdr3_aa: CASSEDQGRGGYTF; cdr3_nt: TGTGCCAGCAGTGAAGATCAGGGACGAGGTGGCTACACCTTC; v_call: TRBV2; d_call: .; clone_size: .; j_call: TRBJ1-2
cdr3_aa: CASSTSSRAKNIQYF; cdr3_nt: TGTGCCAGCAGCACTTCTTCTCGAGCCAAAAACATTCAGTACTTC; v_call: TRBV6-5; d_call: .; clone_size: .; j_call: TRBJ2-4
cdr3_aa: CASSYYIAGDADTQYF; cdr3_nt: TGTGCCAGCAGCTATTATATAGCGGGAGATGCAGATACGCAGTATTTT; v_call: TRBV7-6; d_call: TRBD2; clone_size: few; j_call: TRBJ2-3
cdr3_aa: CASSSRVGLTEAFF; cdr3_nt: TGTGCCAGCAGCTCCCGGGTAGGGTTGACTGAAGCTTTCTTT; v_call: TRBV7-2; d_call: .; clone_size: few; j_call: TRBJ1-1
cdr3_aa: CASSPISQGSYNEQFF; cdr3_nt: TGTGCCAGCTCACCAATCTCGCAGGGGTCCTACAATGAGCAGTTCTTC; v_call: TRBV18; d_call: .; clone_size: once; j_call: TRBJ2-1
cdr3_aa: CAISGTSGRDNEQFF; cdr3_nt: TGTGCCATCAGTGGAACTAGCGGGAGAGACAATGAGCAGTTCTTC; v_call: TRBV10-3; d_call: TRBD2; clone_size: once; j_call: TRBJ2-1
cdr3_aa: CASSYSWTSTGELFF; cdr3_nt: TGTGCCAGCAGCTACTCGTGGACAAGCACCGGGGAGCTGTTTTTT; v_call: TRBV7-2; d_call: .; clone_size: few; j_call: TRBJ2-2
cdr3_aa: CAISGAGGNSGANVLTF; cdr3_nt: TGTGCCATCAGTGGGGCGGGGGGGAACTCTGGGGCCAACGTCCTGACTTTC; v_call: TRBV10-3; d_call: TRBD2; clone_size: .; j_call: TRBJ2-6
cdr3_aa: CASSSTGPLFF; cdr3_nt: TGTGCCAGCAGCTCGACAGGACCACTGTTTTTT; v_call: TRBV7-9; d_call: .; clone_size: .; j_call: TRBJ1-4
cdr3_aa: CASSYQSDTQYF; cdr3_nt: TGTGCCAGCAGCTATCAGTCAGATACGCAGTATTTT; v_call: TRBV7-6; d_call: .; clone_size: .; j_call: TRBJ2-3
cdr3_aa: CASSRRVVETQYF; cdr3_nt: TGTGCCAGCAGTCGTCGGGTTGTCGAGACCCAGTACTTC; v_call: TRBV2; d_call: .; clone_size: .; j_call: TRBJ2-5
cdr3_aa: CSARRTAQSFETQYF; cdr3_nt: TGCAGTGCCAGACGAACTGCCCAATCTTTCGAGACCCAGTACTTC; v_call: TRBV20-1; d_call: .; clone_size: .; j_call: TRBJ2-5
cdr3_aa: CSASGSRYNEQFF; cdr3_nt: TGCAGTGCTAGCGGGAGTAGGTACAATGAGCAGTTCTTC; v_call: TRBV20-1; d_call: .; clone_size: .; j_call: TRBJ2-1
cdr3_aa: CASSSMARESAYEQYF; cdr3_nt: TGTGCCAGCAGCTCCATGGCCAGGGAATCGGCCTACGAGCAGTACTTC; v_call: TRBV5-6; d_call: .; clone_size: few; j_call: TRBJ2-7
cdr3_aa: CASSQGAGGKAHTQYF; cdr3_nt: TGTGCCAGCAGCCAAGGTGCAGGGGGAAAGGCTCATACGCAGTATTTT; v_call: TRBV3-1; d_call: TRBD1; clone_size: .; j_call: TRBJ2-3
cdr3_aa: CASSSHGDREGETQYF; cdr3_nt: TGTGCCAGCAGCTCACACGGTGACAGGGAGGGGGAGACCCAGTACTTC; v_call: TRBV7-9; d_call: .; clone_size: .; j_call: TRBJ2-5
cdr3_aa: CSAGTSGSGTDTQYF; cdr3_nt: TGCAGTGCTGGGACTAGCGGGAGTGGGACAGATACGCAGTATTTT; v_call: TRBV20-1; d_call: TRBD2; clone_size: .; j_call: TRBJ2-3
cdr3_aa: CASSLGTGTGNTIYF; cdr3_nt: TGTGCCAGCAGCTTGGGGACAGGGACTGGAAACACCATATATTTT; v_call: TRBV7-2; d_call: TRBD1; clone_size: many; j_call: TRBJ1-3
cdr3_aa: CASRRGTGGNEQFF; cdr3_nt: TGTGCCAGCAGGAGAGGGACAGGGGGCAATGAGCAGTTCTTC; v_call: TRBV6-1; d_call: TRBD1; clone_size: .; j_call: TRBJ2-1
cdr3_aa: CASSLGRVGGPAYEQYF; cdr3_nt: TGCGCCAGCAGCTTGGGTCGGGTCGGGGGGCCCGCCTACGAGCAGTACTTC; v_call: TRBV5-1; d_call: .; clone_size: .; j_call: TRBJ2-7
cdr3_aa: CASSQDRGRWDTQYF; cdr3_nt: TGTGCCAGCTCACAGGACAGGGGGCGTTGGGATACGCAGTATTTT; v_call: TRBV18; d_call: TRBD1; clone_size: .; j_call: TRBJ2-3
cdr3_aa: CSARAPGTYQETQYF; cdr3_nt: TGCAGTGCTAGAGCCCCGGGGACGTACCAAGAGACCCAGTACTTC; v_call: TRBV20-1; d_call: .; clone_size: .; j_call: TRBJ2-5
cdr3_aa: CASSQGGYSNQPQHF; cdr3_nt: TGTGCCAGCAGCCAAGGGGGGTACAGCAATCAGCCCCAGCATTTT; v_call: TRBV7-9; d_call: .; clone_size: few; j_call: TRBJ1-5
cdr3_aa: CASSPEGEQPQHF; cdr3_nt: TGTGCCAGCAGCCCCGAGGGGGAACAGCCCCAGCATTTT; v_call: TRBV3-1; d_call: .; clone_size: .; j_call: TRBJ1-5
cdr3_aa: CASSLVRAANQPQHF; cdr3_nt: TGTGCCAGCAGCCTCGTTAGGGCGGCCAATCAGCCCCAGCATTTT; v_call: TRBV7-2; d_call: .; clone_size: many; j_call: TRBJ1-5
cdr3_aa: CASSPRGGTLLKETQYF; cdr3_nt: TGTGCCAGCAGTCCTCGCGGAGGGACACTCCTCAAAGAGACCCAGTACTTC; v_call: TRBV6-1; d_call: .; clone_size: .; j_call: TRBJ2-5
cdr3_aa: CASSQGFGPPDTQYF; cdr3_nt: TGCGCCAGCAGCCAAGGCTTTGGGCCCCCAGATACGCAGTATTTT; v_call: TRBV4-1; d_call: .; clone_size: few; j_call: TRBJ2-3
cdr3_aa: CASRAQGNMNTEAFF; cdr3_nt: TGTGCCAGCAGGGCACAGGGTAATATGAACACTGAAGCTTTCTTT; v_call: TRBV7-6; d_call: .; clone_size: many; j_call: TRBJ1-1
cdr3_aa: CASLRTSGREETQYF; cdr3_nt: TGTGCCAGCTTACGGACTAGCGGGAGAGAGGAGACCCAGTACTTC; v_call: TRBV6-2/TRBV6-3; d_call: TRBD2; clone_size: .; j_call: TRBJ2-5
cdr3_aa: CASSLGGGAGPSYEQYF; cdr3_nt: TGTGCCAGCTCCCTCGGTGGGGGGGCAGGCCCCTCCTACGAGCAGTACTTC; v_call: TRBV12-3/TRBV12-4; d_call: .; clone_size: .; j_call: TRBJ2-7
cdr3_aa: CASTLAGESTEAFF; cdr3_nt: TGTGCCAGCACTTTAGCGGGCGAGAGCACTGAAGCTTTCTTT; v_call: TRBV12-3/TRBV12-4; d_call: .; clone_size: .; j_call: TRBJ1-1